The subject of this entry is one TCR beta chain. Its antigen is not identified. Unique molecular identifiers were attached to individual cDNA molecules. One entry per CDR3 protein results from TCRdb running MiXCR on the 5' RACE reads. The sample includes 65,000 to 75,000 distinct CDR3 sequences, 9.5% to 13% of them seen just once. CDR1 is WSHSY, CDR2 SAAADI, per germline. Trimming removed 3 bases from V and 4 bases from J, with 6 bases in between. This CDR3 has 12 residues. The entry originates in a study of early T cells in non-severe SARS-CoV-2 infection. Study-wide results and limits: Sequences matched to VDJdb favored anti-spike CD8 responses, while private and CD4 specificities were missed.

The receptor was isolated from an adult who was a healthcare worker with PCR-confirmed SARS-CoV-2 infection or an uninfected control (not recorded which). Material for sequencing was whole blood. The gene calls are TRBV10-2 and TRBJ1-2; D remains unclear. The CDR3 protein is CASSEQTYGYTF. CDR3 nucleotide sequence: TGCGCCAGCAGTGAACAGACCTATGGCTACACCTTC.